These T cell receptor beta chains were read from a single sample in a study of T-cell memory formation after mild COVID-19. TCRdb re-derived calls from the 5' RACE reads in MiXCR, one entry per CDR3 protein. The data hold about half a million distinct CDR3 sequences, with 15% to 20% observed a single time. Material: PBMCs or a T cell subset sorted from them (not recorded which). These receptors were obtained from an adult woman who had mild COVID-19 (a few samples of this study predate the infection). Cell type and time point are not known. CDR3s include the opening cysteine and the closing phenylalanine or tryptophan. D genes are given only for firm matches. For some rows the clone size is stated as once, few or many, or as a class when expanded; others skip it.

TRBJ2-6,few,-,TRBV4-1,CASSQVENSGANVLTF,TGCGCCAGCAGCCAAGTTGAAAACTCTGGGGCCAACGTCCTGACTTTC
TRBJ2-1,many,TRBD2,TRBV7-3,CASSPLAGVGNEQFF,TGTGCCAGCAGCCCCCTAGCGGGAGTGGGTAATGAGCAGTTCTTC
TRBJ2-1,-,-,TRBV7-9,CASSIIYNEQFF,TGTGCCAGCAGCATAATTTACAATGAGCAGTTCTTC
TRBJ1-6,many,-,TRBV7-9,CASSLEQYNSPLHF,TGTGCCAGCAGCTTAGAACAGTATAATTCACCCCTCCACTTT
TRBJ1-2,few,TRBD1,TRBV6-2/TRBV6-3,CASTGQGVDYGYTF,TGTGCCAGCACCGGACAGGGTGTCGACTATGGCTACACCTTC
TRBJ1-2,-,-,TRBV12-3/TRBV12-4,CASTLDSSRAYGYTF,TGTGCCAGCACCTTGGACAGTTCGAGGGCCTATGGCTACACCTTC
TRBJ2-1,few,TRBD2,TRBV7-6,CASSLSSGGANEQFF,TGTGCCAGCAGCTTATCTAGCGGGGGGGCTAATGAGCAGTTCTTC
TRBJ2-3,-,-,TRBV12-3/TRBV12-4,CASSLTPGLTDTQYF,TGTGCCAGCAGTTTAACCCCCGGGCTCACAGATACGCAGTATTTT
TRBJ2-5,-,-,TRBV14,CASSQASLNYQETQYF,TGTGCCAGCAGCCAAGCCTCCTTGAACTACCAAGAGACCCAGTACTTC
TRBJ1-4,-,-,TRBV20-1,CSARVLDLRHANEKLFF,TGCAGTGCTAGAGTACTGGACCTGCGGCATGCTAATGAAAAACTGTTTTTT
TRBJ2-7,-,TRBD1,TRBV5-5,CASSAQGAAHYEQYF,TGTGCCAGCAGCGCTCAGGGGGCAGCCCACTACGAGCAGTACTTC
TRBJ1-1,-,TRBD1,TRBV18,CASSEGTARAEAFF,TGTGCCAGCTCAGAGGGGACAGCTAGGGCTGAAGCTTTCTTT
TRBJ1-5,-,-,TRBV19,CASSIVRRQTNQPQHF,TGTGCCAGTAGTATAGTGCGCAGGCAGACCAATCAGCCCCAGCATTTT
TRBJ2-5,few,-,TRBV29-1,CSVRRQATQETQYF,TGCAGCGTACGAAGACAGGCAACCCAAGAGACCCAGTACTTC
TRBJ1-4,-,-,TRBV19,CASSRDPGQPGALNEKLFF,TGTGCCAGTAGCCGAGATCCGGGGCAACCAGGGGCCCTTAATGAAAAACTGTTTTTT
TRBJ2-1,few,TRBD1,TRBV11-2,CASSFRGMIDEQFF,TGTGCCAGCAGCTTCAGGGGGATGATAGATGAGCAGTTCTTC
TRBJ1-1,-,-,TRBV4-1,CASSRPLTGLNTEAFF,TGCGCCAGCAGCCGACCCCTGACAGGTCTAAACACTGAAGCTTTCTTT
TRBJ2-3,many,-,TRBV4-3,CASSQGPNTDTQYF,TGCGCCAGCAGCCAGGGACCCAACACAGATACGCAGTATTTT
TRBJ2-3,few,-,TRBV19,CASSTGATDTQYF,TGTGCCAGTAGTACAGGGGCAACAGATACGCAGTATTTT
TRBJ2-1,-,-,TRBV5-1,CASSLVTGNTNEQFF,TGCGCCAGCAGCCTAGTAACAGGGAATACCAATGAGCAGTTCTTC
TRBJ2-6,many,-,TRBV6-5,CASSPQGLGANVLTF,TGTGCCAGCAGTCCTCAGGGTCTCGGGGCCAACGTCCTGACTTTC
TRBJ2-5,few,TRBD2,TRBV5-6,CASSSLGLAGGLDETQYF,TGTGCCAGCAGCTCTCTGGGACTAGCGGGGGGGCTAGATGAGACCCAGTACTTC
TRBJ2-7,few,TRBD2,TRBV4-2,CASSQVSNNRDYSYEQYF,TGTGCCAGCAGCCAAGTTTCCAATAACCGGGACTACTCCTACGAGCAGTACTTC
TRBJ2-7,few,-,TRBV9,CASSEGTISYEQYF,TGTGCCAGCAGCGAGGGGACAATATCCTACGAGCAGTACTTC
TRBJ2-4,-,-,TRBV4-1,CASSQVIGLRGGIQYF,TGCGCCAGCAGCCAAGTCATAGGACTCCGAGGGGGCATTCAGTACTTC
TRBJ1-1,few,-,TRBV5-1,CASQNREGEEAFF,TGCGCCAGCCAAAACAGAGAGGGGGAGGAAGCTTTCTTT
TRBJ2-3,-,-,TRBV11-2,CASSLIGVDTQYF,TGTGCCAGCAGCTTAATCGGGGTGGATACGCAGTATTTT
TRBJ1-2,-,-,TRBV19,CASSRTDHYGYTF,TGTGCCAGTAGTAGGACAGATCACTATGGCTACACCTTC
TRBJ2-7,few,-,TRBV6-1,CASRVWDEQYF,TGTGCCAGCAGGGTCTGGGACGAGCAGTACTTC
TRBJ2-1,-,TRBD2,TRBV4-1,CASSEVGGAFNEQFF,TGCGCCAGCAGCGAGGTGGGAGGGGCATTTAATGAGCAGTTCTTC
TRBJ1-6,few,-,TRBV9,CASSVRVGNSPLHF,TGTGCCAGCAGCGTAAGAGTTGGGAATTCACCCCTCCACTTT
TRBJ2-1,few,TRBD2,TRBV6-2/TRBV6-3,CASNPSRGLAGLNEQFF,TGTGCCAGCAACCCCAGCCGTGGACTAGCGGGATTAAATGAGCAGTTCTTC
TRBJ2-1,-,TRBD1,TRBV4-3,CASSQGTDRVFGASYNEQFF,TGCGCCAGCAGCCAAGGGACGGACAGGGTCTTTGGTGCCTCCTACAATGAGCAGTTCTTC
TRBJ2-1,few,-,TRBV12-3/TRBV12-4,CASSFAGTGGDEQFF,TGTGCCAGCAGTTTCGCGGGAACCGGGGGAGATGAGCAGTTCTTC
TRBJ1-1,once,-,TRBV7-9,CASSPPGSSAGAFF,TGTGCCAGCAGCCCCCCTGGGAGTAGCGCTGGAGCTTTCTTT
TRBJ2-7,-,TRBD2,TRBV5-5,CASSLVLAGAHEQYF,TGTGCCAGCAGCTTGGTACTAGCGGGAGCACACGAGCAGTACTTC
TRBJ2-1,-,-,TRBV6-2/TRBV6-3,CASSYSRVPHNEQFF,TGTGCCAGCAGTTACTCGCGGGTCCCCCACAATGAGCAGTTCTTC
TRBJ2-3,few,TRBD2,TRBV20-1,CSALARGSTDTQYF,TGCAGTGCTTTAGCGCGGGGGAGCACAGATACGCAGTATTTT
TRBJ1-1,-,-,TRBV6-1,CASSEHQGYTEAFF,TGTGCCAGCAGTGAACACCAAGGTTACACTGAAGCTTTCTTT
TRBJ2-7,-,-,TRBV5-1,CASSLSPGGHYEQYF,TGCGCCAGCAGCTTGTCCCCAGGTGGGCACTACGAGCAGTACTTC
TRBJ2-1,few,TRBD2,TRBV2,CASSQGGRGTYNEQFF,TGTGCCAGCAGTCAGGGCGGGAGAGGTACCTACAATGAGCAGTTCTTC
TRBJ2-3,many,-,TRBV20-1,CSAGDLDTQYF,TGCAGTGCAGGGGACCTAGATACGCAGTATTTT
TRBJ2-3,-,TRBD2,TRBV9,CASSVGLAGGTDTQYF,TGTGCCAGCAGCGTAGGACTAGCGGGAGGGACAGATACGCAGTATTTT
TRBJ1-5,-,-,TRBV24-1,CATSEGRSNQPQHF,TGTGCCACCAGTGAGGGCAGGAGTAATCAGCCCCAGCATTTT
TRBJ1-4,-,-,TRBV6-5,CASSYSKAPREKLFF,TGTGCCAGCAGTTACTCGAAAGCCCCGAGAGAAAAACTGTTTTTT